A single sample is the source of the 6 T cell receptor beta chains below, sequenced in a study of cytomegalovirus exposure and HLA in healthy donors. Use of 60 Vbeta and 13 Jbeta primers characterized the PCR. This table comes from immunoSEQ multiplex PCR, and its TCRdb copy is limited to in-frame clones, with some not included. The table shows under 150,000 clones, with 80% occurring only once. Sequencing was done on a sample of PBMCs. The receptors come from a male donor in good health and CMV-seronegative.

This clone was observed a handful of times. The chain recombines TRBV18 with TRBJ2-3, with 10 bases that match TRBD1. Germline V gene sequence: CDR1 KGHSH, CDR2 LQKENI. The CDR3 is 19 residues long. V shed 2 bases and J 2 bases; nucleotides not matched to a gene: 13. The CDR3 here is CASSPDRDRGIGATDTQYF. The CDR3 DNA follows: TGTGCCAGCTCACCAGATCGGGACAGGGGCATAGGGGCCACAGATACGCAGTATTTT.

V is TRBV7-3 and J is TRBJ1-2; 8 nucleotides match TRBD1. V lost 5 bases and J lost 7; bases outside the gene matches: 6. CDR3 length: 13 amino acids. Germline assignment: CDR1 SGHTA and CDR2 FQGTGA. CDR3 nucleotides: TGTGCCAGCAGCCCGACAGGGGATGGTGGCTACACCTTC. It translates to CASSPTGDGGYTF.

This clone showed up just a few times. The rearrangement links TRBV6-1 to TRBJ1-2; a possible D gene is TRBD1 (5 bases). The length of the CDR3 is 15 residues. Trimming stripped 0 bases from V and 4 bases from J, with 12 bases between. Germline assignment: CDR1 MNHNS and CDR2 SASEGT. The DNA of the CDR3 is TGTGCCAGCAGTGAAGCAAGCGCAGGGATCTATGGCTACACCTTC. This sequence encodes CASSEASAGIYGYTF.

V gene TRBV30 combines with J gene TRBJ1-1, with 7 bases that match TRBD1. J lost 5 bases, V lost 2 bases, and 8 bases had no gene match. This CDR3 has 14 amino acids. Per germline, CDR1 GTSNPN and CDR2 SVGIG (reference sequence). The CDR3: CAWSLRGRFTEAFF. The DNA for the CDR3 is TGTGCCTGGAGTCTCAGGGGGAGATTTACTGAAGCTTTCTTT.

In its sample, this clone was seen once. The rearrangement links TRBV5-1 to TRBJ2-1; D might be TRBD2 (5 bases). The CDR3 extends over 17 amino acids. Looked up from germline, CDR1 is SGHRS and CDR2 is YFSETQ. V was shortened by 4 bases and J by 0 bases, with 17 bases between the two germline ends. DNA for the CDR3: TGCGCCAGCAGCCCCGGGCCTGGCGGAGGCTCCTACAATGAGCAGTTCTTC. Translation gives CASSPGPGGGSYNEQFF.

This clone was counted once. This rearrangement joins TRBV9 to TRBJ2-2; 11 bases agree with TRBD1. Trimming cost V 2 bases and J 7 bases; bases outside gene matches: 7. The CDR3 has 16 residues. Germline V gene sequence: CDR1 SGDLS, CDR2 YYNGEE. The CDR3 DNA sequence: TGTGCCAGCAGCGTGTCAGGGACAGGGGGTAACGGGGAGCTGTTTTTT. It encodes CASSVSGTGGNGELFF.